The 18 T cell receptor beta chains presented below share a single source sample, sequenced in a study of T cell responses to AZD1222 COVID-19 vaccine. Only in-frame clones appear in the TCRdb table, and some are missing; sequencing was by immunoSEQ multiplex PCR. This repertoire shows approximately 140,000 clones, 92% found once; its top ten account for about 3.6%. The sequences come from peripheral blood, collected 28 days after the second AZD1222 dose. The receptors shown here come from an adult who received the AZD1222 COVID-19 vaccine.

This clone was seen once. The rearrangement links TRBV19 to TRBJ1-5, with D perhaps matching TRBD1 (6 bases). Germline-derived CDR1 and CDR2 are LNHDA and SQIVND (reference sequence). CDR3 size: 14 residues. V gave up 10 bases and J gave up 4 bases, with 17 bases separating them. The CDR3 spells CATKDSWSNQPQHF. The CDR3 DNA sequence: TGTGCCACAAAGGACAGCTGGTCAAATCAGCCCCAGCATTTT.

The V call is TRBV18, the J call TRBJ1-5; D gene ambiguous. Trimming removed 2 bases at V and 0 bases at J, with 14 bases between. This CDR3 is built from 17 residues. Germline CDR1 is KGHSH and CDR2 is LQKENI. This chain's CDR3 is CASSPSRDGYSNQPQHF. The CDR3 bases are TGTGCCAGCTCACCATCTAGAGACGGGTATAGCAATCAGCCCCAGCATTTT.

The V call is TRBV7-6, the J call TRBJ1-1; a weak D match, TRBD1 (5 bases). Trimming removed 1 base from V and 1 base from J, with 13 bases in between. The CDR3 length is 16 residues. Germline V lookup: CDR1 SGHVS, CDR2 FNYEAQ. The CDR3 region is CASSLVRDVPNTEAFF. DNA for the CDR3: TGTGCCAGCAGCTTAGTCCGGGACGTTCCGAACACTGAAGCTTTCTTT. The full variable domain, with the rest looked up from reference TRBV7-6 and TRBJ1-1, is GAGVSQSPRYKVTKRGQDVALRCDPISGHVSLYWYRQALGQGPEFLTYFNYEAQQDKSGLPNDRFSAERPEGSISTLTIQRTEQRDSAMYRCASSLVRDVPNTEAFFGQGTRLTVV.

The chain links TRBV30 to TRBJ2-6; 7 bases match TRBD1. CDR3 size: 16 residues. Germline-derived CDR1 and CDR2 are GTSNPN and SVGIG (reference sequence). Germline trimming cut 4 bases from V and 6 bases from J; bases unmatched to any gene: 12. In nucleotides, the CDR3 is TGTGCCTGGACTCAGGGGGAAGCTTTTGCGGCCAACGTCCTGACTTTC. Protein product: CAWTQGEAFAANVLTF.

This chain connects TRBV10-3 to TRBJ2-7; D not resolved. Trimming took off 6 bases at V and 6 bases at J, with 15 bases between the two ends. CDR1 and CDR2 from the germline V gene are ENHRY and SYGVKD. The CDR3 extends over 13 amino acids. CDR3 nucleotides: TGTGCCATCAGGCCCGGGCCGAGGAGCGAGCAGTACTTC. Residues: CAIRPGPRSEQYF.

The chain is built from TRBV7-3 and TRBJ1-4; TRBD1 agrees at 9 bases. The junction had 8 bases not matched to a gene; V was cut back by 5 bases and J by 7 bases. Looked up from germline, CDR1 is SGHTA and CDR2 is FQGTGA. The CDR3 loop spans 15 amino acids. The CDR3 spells CASSQQGAFGEKLFF. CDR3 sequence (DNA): TGTGCCAGCAGCCAACAGGGGGCTTTCGGTGAAAAACTGTTTTTT.

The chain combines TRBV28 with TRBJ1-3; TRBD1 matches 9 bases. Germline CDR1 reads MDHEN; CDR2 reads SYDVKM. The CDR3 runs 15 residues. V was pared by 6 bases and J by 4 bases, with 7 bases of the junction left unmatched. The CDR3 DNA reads TGTGCCAGCAGGTCACAGGGGGCGATAGGAAACACCATATATTTT. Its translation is CASRSQGAIGNTIYF.

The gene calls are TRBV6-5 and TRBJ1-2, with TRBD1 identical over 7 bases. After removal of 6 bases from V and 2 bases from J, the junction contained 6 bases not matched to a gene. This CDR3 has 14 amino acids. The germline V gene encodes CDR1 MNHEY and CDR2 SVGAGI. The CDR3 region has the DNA TGTGCCAGCAGGTCGGGACAGACGAACTATGGCTACACCTTC. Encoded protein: CASRSGQTNYGYTF.

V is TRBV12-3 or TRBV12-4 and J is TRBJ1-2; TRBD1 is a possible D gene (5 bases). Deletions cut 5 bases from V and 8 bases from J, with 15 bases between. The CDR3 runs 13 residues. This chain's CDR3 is CASSLPGGRGYTF. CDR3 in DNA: TGTGCCAGCAGTCTACCCGGGGGAAGGGGCTACACCTTC.

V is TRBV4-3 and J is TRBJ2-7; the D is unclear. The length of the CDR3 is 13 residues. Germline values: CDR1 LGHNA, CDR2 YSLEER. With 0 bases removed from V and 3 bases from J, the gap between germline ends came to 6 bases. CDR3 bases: TGCGCCAGCAGCCAAGACCGAAGCTACGAGCAGTACTTC. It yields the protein CASSQDRSYEQYF.

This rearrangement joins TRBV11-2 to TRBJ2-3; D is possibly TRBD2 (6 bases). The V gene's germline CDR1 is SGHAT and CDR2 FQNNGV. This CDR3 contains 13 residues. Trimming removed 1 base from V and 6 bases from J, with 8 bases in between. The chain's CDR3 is CASSLAGEDTQYF. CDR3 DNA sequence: TGTGCCAGCAGCTTAGCGGGGGAGGATACGCAGTATTTT. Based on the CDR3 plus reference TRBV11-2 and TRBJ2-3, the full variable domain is EAGVAQSPRYKIIEKRQSVAFWCNPISGHATLYWYQQILGQGPKLLIQFQNNGVVDDSQLPKDRFSAERLKGVDSTLKIQPAKLEDSAVYLCASSLAGEDTQYFGPGTRLTVL.

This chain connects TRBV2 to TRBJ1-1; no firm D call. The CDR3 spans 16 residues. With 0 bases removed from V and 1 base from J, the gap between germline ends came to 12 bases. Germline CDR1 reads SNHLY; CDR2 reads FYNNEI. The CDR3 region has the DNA TGTGCCAGCAGTGAAGCGCGGGAGGCAGGGAACACTGAAGCTTTCTTT. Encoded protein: CASSEAREAGNTEAFF.

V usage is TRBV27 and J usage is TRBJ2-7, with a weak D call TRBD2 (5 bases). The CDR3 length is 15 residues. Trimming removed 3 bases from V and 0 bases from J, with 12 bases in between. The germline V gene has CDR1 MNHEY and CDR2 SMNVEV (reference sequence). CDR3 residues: CASSFMSGSSYEQYF. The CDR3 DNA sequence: TGTGCCAGCAGTTTTATGAGCGGATCCTCCTACGAGCAGTACTTC.

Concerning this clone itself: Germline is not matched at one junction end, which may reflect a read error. CDR3 loop: CSAGDYRF. The CDR3 coding sequence is TGCAGTGCTGGGGACTATCGTTTT. The chain links TRBV20-1 to TRBJ1-1; tentatively, D is TRBD1 (5 bases). Germline V lookup: CDR1 DFQATT, CDR2 SNEGSKA (reference sequence). CDR3 length equals 8 residues.

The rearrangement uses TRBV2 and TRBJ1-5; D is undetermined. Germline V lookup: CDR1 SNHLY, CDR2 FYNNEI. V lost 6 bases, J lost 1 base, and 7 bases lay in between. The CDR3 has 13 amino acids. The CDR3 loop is CASRSESNQPQHF. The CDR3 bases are TGTGCCAGCAGGAGTGAGAGCAATCAGCCCCAGCATTTT.

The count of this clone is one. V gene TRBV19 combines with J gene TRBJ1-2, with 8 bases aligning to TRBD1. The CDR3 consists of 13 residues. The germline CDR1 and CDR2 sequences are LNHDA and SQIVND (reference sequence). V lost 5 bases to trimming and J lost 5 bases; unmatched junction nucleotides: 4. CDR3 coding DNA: TGTGCCAGTAGTTCGGACAGGGAATATGGCTACACCTTC. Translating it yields CASSSDREYGYTF.

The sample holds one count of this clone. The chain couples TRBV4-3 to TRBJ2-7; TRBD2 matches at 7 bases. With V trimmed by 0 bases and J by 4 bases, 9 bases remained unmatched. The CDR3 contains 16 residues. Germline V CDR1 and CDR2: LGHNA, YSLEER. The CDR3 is CASSQDASSGSYEQYF. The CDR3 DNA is TGCGCCAGCAGCCAAGATGCGTCTAGCGGATCGTACGAGCAGTACTTC.

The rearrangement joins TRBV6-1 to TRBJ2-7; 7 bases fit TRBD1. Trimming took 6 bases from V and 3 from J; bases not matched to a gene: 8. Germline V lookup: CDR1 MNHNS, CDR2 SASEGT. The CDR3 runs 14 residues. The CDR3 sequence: CASRRGRDSYEQYF. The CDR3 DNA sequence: TGTGCCAGCAGGAGAGGAAGGGACAGCTACGAGCAGTACTTC.